This section outlines one T cell receptor beta chain sequence together with its context. At one end the junction does not follow the germline gene, possibly because of a read error. The repertoire was sequenced with immunoSEQ multiplex PCR; TCRdb's copy has only in-frame clones and lacks some. Of 70,000 to 85,000 clones listed, over 85% are singletons. The sample originates from a study of OX40 agonist ivuxolimab in advanced cancers. The wider study: Dose-escalation patients suffered from hepatocellular carcinoma, melanoma, renal cell or head and neck cancer.

The sequence was collected from an adult with an advanced solid tumor such as melanoma, head and neck, liver or kidney cancer. Sequenced material: CD4+ or CD8+ T cells sorted from blood, taken in a trial of the OX40 agonist ivuxolimab.

The CDR3 sequence is CASRLAGAIYNEQFF. As DNA, the CDR3 is TGTGCCAGCCGCTTAGCGGGAGCGATCTACAATGAGCAGTTCTTC. The gene calls are TRBV5-4 and TRBJ2-1; 9 positions match TRBD2. The CDR3 is made up of 15 amino acids. Germline V gene data show CDR1 as SGHNT and CDR2 as YYREEE (reference sequence).